This TCR beta chain is from a study of Graves' ophthalmopathy and Graves' hyperthyroidism. Germline V gene sequence: CDR1 MNHNS, CDR2 SASEGT. This CDR3 region has 15 residues. V gave up 1 base and J gave up 3 bases, with 13 bases separating them. Scientists amplified the TCR beta CDR3 regions from RNA transcripts. Investigators did first-round RT-PCR with HTBI primers, then second-round multiplex PCR. Via MiXCR, TCRdb re-called the multiplex PCR reads, giving one row per CDR3 protein. The data hold about 210,000 distinct CDR3 sequences, with 25% to 35% observed a single time. Input material: peripheral blood. The chain couples TRBV6-1 to TRBJ2-7; D is possibly TRBD1 or TRBD2 (5 bases each). This sequence was found in a man aged 50 or older with Graves' ophthalmopathy. The CDR3 reads CASSEGPGTNYEQYF. CDR3 nucleotide sequence: TGTGCCAGCAGTGAAGGGCCCGGGACCAACTACGAGCAGTACTTC.